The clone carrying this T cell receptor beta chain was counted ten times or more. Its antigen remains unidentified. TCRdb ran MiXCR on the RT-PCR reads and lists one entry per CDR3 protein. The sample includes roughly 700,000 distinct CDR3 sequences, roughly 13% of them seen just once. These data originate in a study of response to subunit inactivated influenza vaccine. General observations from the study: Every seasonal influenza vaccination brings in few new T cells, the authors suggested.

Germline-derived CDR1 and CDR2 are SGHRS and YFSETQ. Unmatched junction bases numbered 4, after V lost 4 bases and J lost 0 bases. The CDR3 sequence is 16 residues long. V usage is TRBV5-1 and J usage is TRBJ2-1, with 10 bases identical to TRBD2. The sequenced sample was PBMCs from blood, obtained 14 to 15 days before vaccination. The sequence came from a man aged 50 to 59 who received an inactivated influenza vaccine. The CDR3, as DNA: TGCGCCAGCAGCCCACGGACTAGCGGCTCCTACAATGAGCAGTTCTTC. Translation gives CASSPRTSGSYNEQFF.